A selection of T cell receptor beta chains follows, all from one sample in a study of a mutant IDH1 vaccine in newly diagnosed glioma. No antigens are known for them. Sequencing was performed with immunoSEQ multiplex PCR; in TCRdb, only in-frame clones are kept and a portion is missing. The sample contains approximately 50,000 clones, less than 90% of which appear only once. This material consisted of PBMCs, taken from a glioma patient whose treatment included an IDH1 peptide vaccine. The receptors were gathered from a man aged 35-49 years with glioma. Both conserved end residues are part of each CDR3. The order of the fields is J gene, V gene, CDR3 protein.

>TRBJ1-1|TRBV18
CASSPATGDTEAFF
>TRBJ2-7|TRBV6-4
CASTSYGLDSYEQYF
>TRBJ2-7|TRBV21-1
CASSKSKGIHEQYF
>TRBJ2-5|TRBV5-4
CASSSSTATGRETQYF
>TRBJ1-1|TRBV9
CASSVTQGDTEAFF
>TRBJ2-7|TRBV6-5
CASSRPGPYEQYF
>TRBJ2-5|TRBV6-5
CASSYSVTGEAQYF
>TRBJ2-1|TRBV6-5
CASSLIKGRSEQFF
>TRBJ2-1|TRBV4-1
CASSQLADTYNEQFF
>TRBJ2-4|TRBV7-9
CASSFGGAKNIQYF
>TRBJ2-7|TRBV14
CASSQASGGEQYF
>TRBJ1-2|TRBV6-5
CEFSGGDGYTF
>TRBJ2-4|TRBV7-9
CASSSPGAKNIQYF
>TRBJ1-1|TRBV6-6
CASSYQEGRLTEAFF
>TRBJ2-7|TRBV19
CASNARSYEQYF
>TRBJ2-7|TRBV6-5
CASTGQGIYEQYF
>TRBJ2-5|TRBV10-3
CAISEPLETQYF
>TRBJ2-7|TRBV7-2
CASRGDGHYEQYF
>TRBJ1-2|TRBV7-9
CASSLQGPTYGYTF
>TRBJ1-1|TRBV5-1
CASSPKDRGEAFF
>TRBJ2-7|TRBV7-3
CASRTLEQYF
>TRBJ1-4|TRBV14
CASSLLYGTANEKLFF
>TRBJ2-7|TRBV5-1
CASSLVTGSDYEQYF
>TRBJ2-7|TRBV19
CASSTPGLGLYF
>TRBJ2-7|TRBV7-8
CASSLFKEQYF
>TRBJ1-2|TRBV19
CASSQEGNYGYTF
>TRBJ2-2|TRBV2
CASKGGRAGGTGELFF
>TRBJ2-5|TRBV19
CASSGYGGTIFQETQYF
>TRBJ2-7|TRBV9
CASSVGVPETYEQYF
>TRBJ2-7|TRBV5-1
CASSWGDSSYEQYF
>TRBJ1-4|TRBV6-5
CATGRATNEKLFF
>TRBJ2-2|TRBV25-1
CASSESADTGELFF
>TRBJ2-3|TRBV10-2
CASRRDGTDTQYF
>TRBJ1-3|TRBV27
CASSLRRGAGNTIYF
>TRBJ1-4|TRBV6-6
CASRLGQGNEKLFF